This note documents a single TCR beta chain sequence. The antigen is not known. This CDR3 is built from 12 residues. CDR1 is WNHNN and CDR2 is SYGVQD in the germline V gene (reference sequence). Trimming pared 3 bases from V and 6 bases from J, leaving 6 bases between. This specimen belongs to a study of cytomegalovirus exposure and HLA in healthy donors. Study context: The same platform used for the 650 to 700 first-cohort repertoires was also used for the 120 or so validation repertoires, as a later analysis reported.

Study-wide findings and caveats: Most TCRs appeared rarely, but some public TCRs recurred in many donors. Listed as cytomegalovirus-associated were 150 to 200 TCR beta chains.

Assay used: immunoSEQ multiplex PCR; TCRdb lists only in-frame clones, some missing. The sample lists 80,000 to 100,000 clones; around nine tenths were seen once. The chain uses TRBV10-1 and TRBJ2-1, with D maybe TRBD2 (5 bases). The receptor comes from a woman aged 25 to 45 in good health and CMV-seronegative. The material sequenced was PBMCs. The CDR3 protein is CASSDGVNEQFF. The DNA of the CDR3 is TGCGCCAGCAGTGACGGGGTCAATGAGCAGTTCTTC.